This entry lists 10 T cell receptor beta chains sequenced from one sample in a study of CD8 T cells in ankylosing spondylitis. TCRdb fed the 5' RACE reads into MiXCR, producing one record per CDR3 protein. The table has about 130,000 distinct CDR3 sequences, around 13% seen once. The material sequenced was blood, either unsorted or a sorted T cell fraction (not recorded which). These receptors were obtained from a female donor with ankylosing spondylitis or in good health (not recorded which).

This chain links TRBV28 with TRBJ2-6; no clear D. Germline assignment: CDR1 MDHEN and CDR2 SYDVKM. This CDR3 contains 16 residues. CDR3 residues: CVSRKPLSSGANVLTF. CDR3 coding DNA: TGTGTCAGTAGAAAACCATTATCGTCTGGGGCCAACGTCCTGACTTTC.

This clonotype was recorded a few times. V and J are TRBV5-1 and TRBJ1-1, with a weak D call TRBD1 (5 bases). The CDR3 runs to 14 residues. The germline V gene encodes CDR1 SGHRS and CDR2 YFSETQ. V was pared by 0 bases and J by 4 bases, with 10 bases between. CDR3 DNA: TGCGCCAGCAGCTTGGTGGTCGGGACCACTGAAGCTTTCTTT. It specifies CASSLVVGTTEAFF. Drawing the rest from reference TRBV5-1 and TRBJ1-1, the complete variable domain is KAGVTQTPRYLIKTRGQQVTLSCSPISGHRSVSWYQQTPGQGLQFLFEYFSETQRNKGNFPGRFSGRQFSNSRSEMNVSTLELGDSALYLCASSLVVGTTEAFFGQGTRLTVV.

This clonotype was detected many times. The rearrangement uses TRBV6-1 and TRBJ2-2; D tentatively fits TRBD1 or TRBD2 (6 bases each). The germline gives CDR1 MNHNS, CDR2 SASEGT. The CDR3 runs to 14 residues. V lost 3 bases and J lost 6, with 11 bases in between. The chain's CDR3 is CASSDMGGPGELFF. CDR3 coding DNA: TGTGCCAGCAGTGATATGGGGGGCCCCGGGGAGCTGTTTTTT.

In this sample, this clonotype turned up once. This may arise from a read error, as a much more abundant clone is one base away. V and J are TRBV6-5 and TRBJ2-3; D possibly corresponds to TRBD2 (5 bases). Trimming took 0 bases from V and 9 from J, leaving 22 bases between them. The CDR3 is 17 residues long. The V gene's germline CDR1 is MNHEY and CDR2 SVGAGI. The CDR3 region has the DNA TGTGCCAGCAGTTACTCACCCTCCGGTACTAGTGGTCGCACGCAGTATTTT. This codes for CASSYSPSGTSGRTQYF.

This clonotype was recorded at least ten times. The chain links TRBV5-1 to TRBJ2-7, with 7 bases aligning to TRBD1. This CDR3 comprises 13 residues. Germline V gives CDR1 SGHRS, CDR2 YFSETQ. The V and J ends lost 3 bases and 4 bases, in that order; junction bases with no gene match: 4. The CDR3 coding sequence is TGCGCCAGCAGCTATCAGGGGGAGTACGAGCAGTACTTC. It specifies CASSYQGEYEQYF.

This clonotype was picked up a small number of times. This sequence joins TRBV3-1 and TRBJ2-1; the D gene could be TRBD1 or TRBD2 (5 bases each). Trimming shortened V by 0 bases and J by 7 bases, and 13 bases separated the two germline ends. From germline, CDR1 is LGHDT and CDR2 YNNKEL (reference sequence). The CDR3 is made up of 15 amino acids. CDR3 protein: CASSQDAGWGNEQFF. The DNA for the CDR3 is TGTGCCAGCAGCCAAGATGCGGGTTGGGGGAATGAGCAGTTCTTC.

There are a few counts of this clonotype. The CDR3 sequence is CAIRGPTGELFF. CDR3 in DNA: TGTGCCATTCGAGGCCCCACCGGGGAGCTGTTTTTT. V usage is TRBV19 and J usage is TRBJ2-2; unclear D gene. The CDR3 runs to 12 residues. Germline lookup yields CDR1 LNHDA and CDR2 SQIVND (reference sequence). V shed 10 bases and J shed 4 bases, with 10 bases lying between them.

This clonotype was counted many times. The V call is TRBV10-1, the J call TRBJ2-3; no definite D call. The CDR3 covers 13 residues. V lost 2 bases, J lost 8 bases, and 11 bases lay in between. Germline-derived CDR1 and CDR2 are WNHNN and SYGVQD (reference sequence). The CDR3 bases are TGCGCCAGCAGTGAGCACTCGCTGAGTACGCAGTATTTT. Residues: CASSEHSLSTQYF.

This clonotype was seen ten or more times. This chain uses TRBV29-1 with TRBJ1-1, with D unclear. V was clipped by 3 bases and J by 4 bases, with 15 bases between them. This CDR3 has 14 residues. Germline V CDR1 and CDR2: SQVTM, ANQGSEA. The CDR3 nucleotides read TGCAGCGTTGACCCGGTCCCTGGTACCACTGAAGCTTTCTTT. Protein: CSVDPVPGTTEAFF.

The V gene is TRBV3-1, the J gene TRBJ1-1, with D uncertain. In germline, CDR1 is LGHDT, CDR2 YNNKEL (reference sequence). The CDR3 runs 14 residues. Trimming removed 0 bases at V and 11 bases at J, with 16 bases between. The CDR3 DNA sequence: TGTGCCAGCAGCCAAGAAGAAGCGGGCCGGACGGCTTTCTTT. It yields the protein CASSQEEAGRTAFF.